This T cell receptor beta chain is drawn from a study of shared clonotypes between healthy human individuals. Study-level findings and limits: A limitation of the genetic and exposure-history diversity represented arose from few donors. Memory subsets had estimated richness that was generally smaller than that of naive subsets.

It was 200 to 250 ng DNA, around 33,000 T cell genomes, that sorted-subset replicate PCRs used. In the original analysis: Junction-only sequences produced by ImmunoSEQ had no quality scores, so filtering differed. This table comes from immunoSEQ multiplex PCR, and its TCRdb copy is limited to in-frame clones, with some not included. That table supplies the V and J calls and clone size; D and trimming were determined from the DNA. The top ten clones hold about 0.34% of a sample with 1,400,000 or so clones, about 98.5% of them seen once. This CDR3 has 15 residues. Trimming removed 5 bases at V and 3 bases at J, with 16 bases between. The V gene's germline CDR1 is MNHEY and CDR2 SMNVEV (reference sequence). A note on this clone: Its cognate antigen is unknown.

The TCR sequence derives from a man aged 30 to 45 in good health. Sequenced: naive CD4+ T cells sorted from blood. Specified subset: CD45RA+ positively selected. The genes are TRBV27 and TRBJ1-1; D not certain. The CDR3 DNA follows: TGTGCCAGCAGTCCCCGGTTGACTGGGGACACTGAAGCTTTCTTT. This sequence encodes CASSPRLTGDTEAFF.